This T cell receptor beta chain was identified in a study of T cells in Graves' hyperthyroidism and ophthalmopathy. The source material, RNA transcripts, was used to amplify TCR beta CDR3 regions. The HTBI primer set served for first-round RT-PCR of the TCR CDR3. TCRdb reprocessed the multiplex PCR reads via MiXCR and lists one record per CDR3 protein. The table shows more than 350,000 distinct CDR3 sequences, with about 17% occurring only once. The length of the CDR3 is 17 residues. From germline, CDR1 is MNHEY and CDR2 SVGEGT. The ends lost 7 bases at V and 3 bases at J; junction bases unmatched: 14.

This receptor was obtained from a woman aged 25 to 45 with Graves' hyperthyroidism that later progressed to Graves' ophthalmopathy. The rearrangement joins TRBV6-2 or TRBV6-3 to TRBJ1-2, with 10 nucleotides matching TRBD1. The sample comprised blood. In DNA form, the CDR3 reads TGTGCCAGCACCCGATATGGGGACAGGGGAGGCTACTATGGCTACACCTTC. Amino acids: CASTRYGDRGGYYGYTF.